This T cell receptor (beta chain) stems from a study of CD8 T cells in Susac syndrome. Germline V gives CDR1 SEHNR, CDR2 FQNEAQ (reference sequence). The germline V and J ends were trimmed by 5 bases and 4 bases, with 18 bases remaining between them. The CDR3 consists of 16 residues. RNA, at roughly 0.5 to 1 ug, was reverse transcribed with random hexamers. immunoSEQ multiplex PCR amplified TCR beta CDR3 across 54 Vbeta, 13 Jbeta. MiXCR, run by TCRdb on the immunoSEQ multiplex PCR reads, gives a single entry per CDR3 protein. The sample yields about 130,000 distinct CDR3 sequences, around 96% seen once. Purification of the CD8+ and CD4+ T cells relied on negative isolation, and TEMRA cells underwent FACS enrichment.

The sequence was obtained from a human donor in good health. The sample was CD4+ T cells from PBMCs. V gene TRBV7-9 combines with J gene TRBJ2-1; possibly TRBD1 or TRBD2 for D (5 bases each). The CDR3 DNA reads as TGTGCCAGCAGCCCAGCCCCCCGGGACCATTACAATGAGCAGTTCTTC. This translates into CASSPAPRDHYNEQFF.